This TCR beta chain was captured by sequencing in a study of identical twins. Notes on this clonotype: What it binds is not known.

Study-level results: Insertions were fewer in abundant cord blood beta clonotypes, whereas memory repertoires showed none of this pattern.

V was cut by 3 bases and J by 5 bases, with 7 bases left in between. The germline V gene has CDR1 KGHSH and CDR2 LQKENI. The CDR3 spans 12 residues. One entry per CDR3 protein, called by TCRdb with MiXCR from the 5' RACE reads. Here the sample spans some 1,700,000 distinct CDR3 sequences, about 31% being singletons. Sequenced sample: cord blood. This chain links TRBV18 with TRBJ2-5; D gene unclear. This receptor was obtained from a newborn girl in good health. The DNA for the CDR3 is TGTGCCAGCTCACCGAGTGTCGAGACCCAGTACTTC. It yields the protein CASSPSVETQYF.